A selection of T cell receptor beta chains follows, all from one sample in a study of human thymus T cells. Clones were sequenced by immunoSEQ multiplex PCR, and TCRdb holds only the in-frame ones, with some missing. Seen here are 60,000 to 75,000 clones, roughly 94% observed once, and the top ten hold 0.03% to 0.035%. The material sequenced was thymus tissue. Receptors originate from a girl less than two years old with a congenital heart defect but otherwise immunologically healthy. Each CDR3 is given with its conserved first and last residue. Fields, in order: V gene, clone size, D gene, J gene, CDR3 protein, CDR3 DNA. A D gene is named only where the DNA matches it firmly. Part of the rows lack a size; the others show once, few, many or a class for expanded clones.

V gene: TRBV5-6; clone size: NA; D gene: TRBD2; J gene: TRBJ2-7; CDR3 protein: CASSLVAGDSSYEQYF; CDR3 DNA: TGTGCCAGCAGCTTGGTTGCGGGAGATAGCTCCTACGAGCAGTACTTC
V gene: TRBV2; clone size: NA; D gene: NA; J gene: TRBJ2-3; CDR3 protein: CASSAPGRPQYF; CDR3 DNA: TGTGCCAGCAGTGCGCCGGGACGGCCGCAGTATTTT
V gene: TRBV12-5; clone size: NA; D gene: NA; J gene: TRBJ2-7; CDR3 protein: CASGGTGWTYEQYF; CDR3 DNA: TGTGCTAGTGGCGGTACAGGGTGGACCTACGAGCAGTACTTC
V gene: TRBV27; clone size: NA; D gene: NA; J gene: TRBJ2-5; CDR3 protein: CASSLWAVQETQYF; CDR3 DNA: TGTGCCAGCAGTTTATGGGCCGTACAAGAGACCCAGTACTTC
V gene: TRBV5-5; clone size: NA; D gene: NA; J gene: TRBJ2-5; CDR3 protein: CASSLGPGSFQETQYF; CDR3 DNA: TGTGCCAGCAGCTTGGGCCCAGGATCCTTCCAAGAGACCCAGTACTTC
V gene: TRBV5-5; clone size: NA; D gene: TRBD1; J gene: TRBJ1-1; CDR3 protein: CASRRAGTAVNTEAFF; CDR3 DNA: TGTGCCAGCAGACGCGCCGGGACAGCCGTGAACACTGAAGCTTTCTTT
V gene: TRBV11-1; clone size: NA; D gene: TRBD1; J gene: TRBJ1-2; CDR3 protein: CASSPRQGFYGYTF; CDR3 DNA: TGTGCCAGCAGCCCACGACAGGGGTTCTATGGCTACACCTTC
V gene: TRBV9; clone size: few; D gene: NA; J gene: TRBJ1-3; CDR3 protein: CASSVGQVPFGDTIYF; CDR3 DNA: TGTGCCAGCAGCGTAGGACAGGTCCCTTTTGGGGACACCATATATTTT
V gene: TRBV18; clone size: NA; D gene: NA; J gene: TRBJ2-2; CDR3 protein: CASSRTGAGNTGELFF; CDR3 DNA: TGTGCCAGCTCACGGACAGGAGCGGGGAACACCGGGGAGCTGTTTTTT
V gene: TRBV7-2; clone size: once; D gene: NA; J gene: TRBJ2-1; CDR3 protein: CASSLRPGTRLSSYNEQFF; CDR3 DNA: TGTGCCAGCAGCCTTAGACCGGGCACCCGACTGAGCTCCTACAATGAGCAGTTCTTC
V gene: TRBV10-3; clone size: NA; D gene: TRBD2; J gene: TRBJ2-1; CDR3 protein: CAISPLAGGGNEQFF; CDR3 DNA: TGTGCCATCAGTCCTTTAGCGGGAGGTGGCAATGAGCAGTTCTTC
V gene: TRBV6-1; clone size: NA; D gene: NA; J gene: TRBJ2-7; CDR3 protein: CASSEGEAPDSPHEQYF; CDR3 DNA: TGTGCCAGCAGTGAAGGAGAGGCTCCTGACTCGCCCCACGAGCAGTACTTC
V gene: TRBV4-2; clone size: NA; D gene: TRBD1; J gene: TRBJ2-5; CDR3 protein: CASSQDPLRDRHQETQYF; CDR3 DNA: TGTGCCAGCAGCCAAGATCCCCTCCGGGACAGGCATCAAGAGACCCAGTACTTC
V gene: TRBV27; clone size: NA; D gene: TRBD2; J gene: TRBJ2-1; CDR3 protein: CASCGGLAGGLNEQFF; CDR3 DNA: TGTGCCAGCTGCGGGGGCCTAGCGGGAGGGTTAAATGAGCAGTTCTTC
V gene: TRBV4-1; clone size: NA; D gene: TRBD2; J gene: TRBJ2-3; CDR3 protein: CASSQAGLAGGQDTQYF; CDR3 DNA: TGCGCCAGCAGCCAAGCAGGACTAGCGGGTGGTCAAGATACGCAGTATTTT
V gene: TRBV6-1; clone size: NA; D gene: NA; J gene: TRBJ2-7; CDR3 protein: CASSEDRDTSYEQYF; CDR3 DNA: TGTGCCAGCAGTGAAGACCGGGACACCTCCTACGAGCAGTACTTC
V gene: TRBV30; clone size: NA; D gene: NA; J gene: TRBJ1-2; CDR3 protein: CAWSADSYGYTF; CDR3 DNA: TGTGCCTGGAGCGCGGACAGCTATGGCTACACCTTC
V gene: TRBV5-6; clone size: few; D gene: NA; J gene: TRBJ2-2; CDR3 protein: CASSLMRTGELFF; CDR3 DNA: TGTGCCAGCAGCTTGATGAGGACCGGGGAGCTGTTTTTT
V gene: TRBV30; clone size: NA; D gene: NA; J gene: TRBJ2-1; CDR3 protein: CAWGNKEDRRALEQFF; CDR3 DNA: TGTGCCTGGGGTAATAAGGAAGATCGGCGGGCCCTGGAGCAGTTCTTC
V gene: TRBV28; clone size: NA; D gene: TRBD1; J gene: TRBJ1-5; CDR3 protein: CASVPQGRLGNQPQHF; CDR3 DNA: TGTGCCAGCGTCCCACAGGGGCGACTAGGCAATCAGCCCCAGCATTTT
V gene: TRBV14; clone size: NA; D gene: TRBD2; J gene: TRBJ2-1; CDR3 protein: CASSQDLLGLAGGIEQFF; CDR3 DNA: TGTGCCAGCAGCCAAGACTTACTGGGACTAGCGGGAGGAATTGAGCAGTTCTTC
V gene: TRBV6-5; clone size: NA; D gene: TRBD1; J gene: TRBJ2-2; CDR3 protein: CASSYSGQINTGELFF; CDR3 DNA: TGTGCCAGCAGTTACTCGGGACAGATTAACACCGGGGAGCTGTTTTTT
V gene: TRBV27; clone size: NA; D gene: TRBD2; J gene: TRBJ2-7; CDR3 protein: CASSLRGGSGGVGEQYF; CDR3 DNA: TGTGCCAGCAGTTTACGGGGCGGGAGCGGTGGGGTTGGCGAGCAGTACTTC
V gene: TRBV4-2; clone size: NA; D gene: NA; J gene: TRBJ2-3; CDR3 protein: CASSQGRGVGDTQYF; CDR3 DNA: TGTGCCAGCAGCCAAGGGCGAGGGGTAGGGGATACGCAGTATTTT
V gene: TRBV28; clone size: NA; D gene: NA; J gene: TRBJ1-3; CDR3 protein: CASSLRAKRDITSPMANTIYF; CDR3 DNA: TGTGCCAGCAGTTTAAGGGCCAAGAGGGACATAACTAGTCCCATGGCTAACACCATATATTTT
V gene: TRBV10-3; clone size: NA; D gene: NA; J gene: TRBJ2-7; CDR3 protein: CAISGHSYEQYF; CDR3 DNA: TGTGCCATCAGTGGACATTCCTACGAGCAGTACTTC
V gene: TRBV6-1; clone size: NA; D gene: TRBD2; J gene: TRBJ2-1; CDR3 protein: CASILTSGRADEQFF; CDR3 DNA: TGTGCCAGCATTCTGACTAGCGGGAGGGCCGATGAGCAGTTCTTC
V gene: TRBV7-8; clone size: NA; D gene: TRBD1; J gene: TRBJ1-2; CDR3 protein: CASSLNRGRGYGYTF; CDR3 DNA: TGTGCCAGCTCACTAAACAGGGGAAGGGGCTATGGCTACACCTTC
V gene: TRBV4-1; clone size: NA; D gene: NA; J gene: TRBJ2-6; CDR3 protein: CASSQDPPGPAGGANVLTF; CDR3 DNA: TGCGCCAGCAGCCAAGATCCCCCTGGCCCCGCGGGCGGGGCCAACGTCCTGACTTTC
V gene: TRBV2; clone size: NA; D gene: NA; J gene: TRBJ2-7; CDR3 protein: CASSPARREEQYF; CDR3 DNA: TGTGCCAGCAGTCCTGCCAGGAGGGAAGAGCAGTACTTC
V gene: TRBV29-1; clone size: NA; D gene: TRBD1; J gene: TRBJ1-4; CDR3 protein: CSVVLRGTDNEKLFF; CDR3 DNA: TGCAGCGTTGTCTTAAGGGGGACAGACAATGAAAAACTGTTTTTT
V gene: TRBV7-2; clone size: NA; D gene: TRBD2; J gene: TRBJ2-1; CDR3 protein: CASSLDLGLAPSYNEQFF; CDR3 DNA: TGTGCCAGCAGCTTAGACTTGGGACTAGCGCCTAGCTACAATGAGCAGTTCTTC
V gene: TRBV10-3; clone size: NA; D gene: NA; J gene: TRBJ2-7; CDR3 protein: CAISVVPGPSDYEQYF; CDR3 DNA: TGTGCCATCAGTGTCGTCCCGGGACCCTCGGATTACGAGCAGTACTTC
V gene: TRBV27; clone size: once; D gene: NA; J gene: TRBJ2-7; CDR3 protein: CASSPQHPTRAGLYEQYF; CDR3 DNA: TGTGCCAGCAGTCCCCAACACCCAACGCGCGCCGGGCTCTACGAGCAGTACTTC
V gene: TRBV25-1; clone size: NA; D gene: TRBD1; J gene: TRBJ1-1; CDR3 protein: CASSPRQGPGDTEAFF; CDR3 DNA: TGTGCCAGCAGTCCTAGACAGGGGCCGGGGGACACTGAAGCTTTCTTT
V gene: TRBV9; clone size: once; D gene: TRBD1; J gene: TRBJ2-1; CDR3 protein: CASSPGPTGGNEQFF; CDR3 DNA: TGTGCCAGCAGCCCAGGCCCCACAGGGGGCAATGAGCAGTTCTTC